The source of this T cell receptor (beta chain) is a study of blood T cell repertoires in COVID-19. This CDR3 has 15 amino acids. The V end was cut by 4 bases, the J end by 3 bases, with 16 bases between. Germline V lookup: CDR1 SGHRS, CDR2 YFSETQ. This clone was seen more than once but under ten times. Some clones are missing from TCRdb's copy, which holds only in-frame ones; the method was immunoSEQ multiplex PCR. This sample carries about 83,000 clones, roughly 84% of them seen once, and the ten largest clones take approximately 22%. The sequence was collected from a woman older than 75 in a cohort sampled during active or convalescent COVID-19. The sequencing sample was made of peripheral blood. The J gene is TRBJ1-2, the V gene TRBV5-1; D is perhaps TRBD1 (6 bases). Here the CDR3 DNA reads TGCGCCAGCAGCCCGGACAGTACAGTCTACTATGGCTACACCTTC. Amino acid sequence: CASSPDSTVYYGYTF.